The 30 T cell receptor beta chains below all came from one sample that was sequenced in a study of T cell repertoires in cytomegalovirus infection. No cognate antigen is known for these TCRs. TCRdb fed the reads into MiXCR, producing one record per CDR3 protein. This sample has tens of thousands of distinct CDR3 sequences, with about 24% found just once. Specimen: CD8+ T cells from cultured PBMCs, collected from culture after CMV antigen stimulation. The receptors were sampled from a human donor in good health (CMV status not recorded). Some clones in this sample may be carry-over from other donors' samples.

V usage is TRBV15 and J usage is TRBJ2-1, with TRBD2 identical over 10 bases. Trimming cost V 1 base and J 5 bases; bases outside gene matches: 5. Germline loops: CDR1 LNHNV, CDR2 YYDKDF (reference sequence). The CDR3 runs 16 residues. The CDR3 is CATSRATSGENNEQFF. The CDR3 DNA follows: TGTGCCACCAGCAGAGCTACTAGCGGGGAGAACAATGAGCAGTTCTTC. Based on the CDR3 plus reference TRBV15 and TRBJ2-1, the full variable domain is DAMVIQNPRYQVTQFGKPVTLSCSQTLNHNVMYWYQQKSSQAPKLLFHYYDKDFNNEADTPDNFQSRRPNTSFCFLDIRSPGLGDTAMYLCATSRATSGENNEQFFGPGTRLTVL.

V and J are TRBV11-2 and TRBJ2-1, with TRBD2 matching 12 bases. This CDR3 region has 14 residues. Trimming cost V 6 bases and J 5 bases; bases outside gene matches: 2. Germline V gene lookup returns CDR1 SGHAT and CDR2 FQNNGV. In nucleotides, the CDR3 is TGTGCCAGCAGACTAGCGGGAGGCCACAATGAGCAGTTCTTC. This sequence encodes CASRLAGGHNEQFF.

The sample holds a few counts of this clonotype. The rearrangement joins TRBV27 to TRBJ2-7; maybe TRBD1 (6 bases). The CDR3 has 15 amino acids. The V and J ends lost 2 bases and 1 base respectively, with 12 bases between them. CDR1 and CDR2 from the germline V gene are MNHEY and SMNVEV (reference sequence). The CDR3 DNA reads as TGTGCCAGCAGTTTAAGGACAGCGACTTCCTACGAGCAGTACTTC. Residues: CASSLRTATSYEQYF.

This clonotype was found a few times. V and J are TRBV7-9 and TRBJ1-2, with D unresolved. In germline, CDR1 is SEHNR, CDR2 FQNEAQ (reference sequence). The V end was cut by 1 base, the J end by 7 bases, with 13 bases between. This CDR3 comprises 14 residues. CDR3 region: CASSLVGLMGGYTF. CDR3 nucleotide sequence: TGTGCCAGCAGCTTAGTGGGCCTCATGGGTGGCTACACCTTC.

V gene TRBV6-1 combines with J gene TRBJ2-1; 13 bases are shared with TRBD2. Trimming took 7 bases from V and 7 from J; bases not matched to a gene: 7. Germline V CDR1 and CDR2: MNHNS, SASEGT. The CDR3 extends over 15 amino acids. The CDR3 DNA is TGTGCCAGCATCGGACTAGCGGGGGAAGGGAATGAGCAGTTCTTC. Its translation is CASIGLAGEGNEQFF.

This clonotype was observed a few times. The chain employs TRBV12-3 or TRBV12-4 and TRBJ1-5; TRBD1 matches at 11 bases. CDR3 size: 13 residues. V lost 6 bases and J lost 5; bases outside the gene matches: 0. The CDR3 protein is CASRGQGDQPQHF. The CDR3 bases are TGTGCCAGCAGGGGACAGGGGGATCAGCCCCAGCATTTT.

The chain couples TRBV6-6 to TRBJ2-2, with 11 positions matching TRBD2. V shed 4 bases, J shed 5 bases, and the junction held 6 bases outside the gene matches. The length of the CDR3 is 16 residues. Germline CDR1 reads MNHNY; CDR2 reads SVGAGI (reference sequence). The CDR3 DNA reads TGTGCCAGCAGTTTACTAGCGGGAGACCAAACCGGGGAGCTGTTTTTT. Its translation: CASSLLAGDQTGELFF.

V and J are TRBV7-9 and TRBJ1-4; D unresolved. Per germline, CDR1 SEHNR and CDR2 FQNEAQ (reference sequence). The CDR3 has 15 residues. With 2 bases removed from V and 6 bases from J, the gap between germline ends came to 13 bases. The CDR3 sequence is CASSLIGDTDEKLFF. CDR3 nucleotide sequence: TGTGCCAGCAGCTTAATAGGAGACACGGATGAAAAACTGTTTTTT.

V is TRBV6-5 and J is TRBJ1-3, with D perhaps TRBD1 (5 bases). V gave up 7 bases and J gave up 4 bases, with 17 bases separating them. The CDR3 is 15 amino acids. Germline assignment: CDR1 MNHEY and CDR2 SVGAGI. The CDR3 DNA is TGTGCCAGCATCCCCCGAGAGGGGTCCGGAAACACCATATATTTT. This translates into CASIPREGSGNTIYF.

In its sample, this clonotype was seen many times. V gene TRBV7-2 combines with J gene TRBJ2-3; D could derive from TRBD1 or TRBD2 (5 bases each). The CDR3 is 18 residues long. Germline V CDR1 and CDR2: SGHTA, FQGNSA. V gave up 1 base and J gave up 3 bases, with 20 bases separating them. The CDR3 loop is CASSLDSRDLRRTDTQYF. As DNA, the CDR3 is TGTGCCAGCAGCTTAGATAGTCGGGACCTCAGGAGGACAGATACGCAGTATTTT.

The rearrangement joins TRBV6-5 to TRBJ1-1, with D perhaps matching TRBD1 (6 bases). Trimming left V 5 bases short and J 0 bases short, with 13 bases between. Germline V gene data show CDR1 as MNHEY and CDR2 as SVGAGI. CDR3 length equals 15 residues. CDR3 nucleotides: TGTGCCAGCAGTCGTTGGACAGACCTGAACACTGAAGCTTTCTTT. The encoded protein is CASSRWTDLNTEAFF.

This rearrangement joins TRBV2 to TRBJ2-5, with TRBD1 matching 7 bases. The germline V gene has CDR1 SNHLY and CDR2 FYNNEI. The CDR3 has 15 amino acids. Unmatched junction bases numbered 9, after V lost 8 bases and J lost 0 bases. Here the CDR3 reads CASVDYRGYQETQYF. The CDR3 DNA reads TGTGCCAGCGTAGACTACAGGGGATACCAAGAGACCCAGTACTTC.

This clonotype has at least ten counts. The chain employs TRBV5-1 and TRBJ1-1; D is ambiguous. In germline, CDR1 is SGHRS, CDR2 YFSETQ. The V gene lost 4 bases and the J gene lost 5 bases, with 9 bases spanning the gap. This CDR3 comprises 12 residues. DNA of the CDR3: TGCGCCAGCAGCAACGAGAGGACTGAAGCTTTCTTT. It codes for CASSNERTEAFF.

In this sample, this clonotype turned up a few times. In nucleotides, the CDR3 is TGTGCCAGCAGCCCCCCTGGGACAGGGGGCAATGGCTACACCTTC. Translation: CASSPPGTGGNGYTF. The chain joins TRBV7-2 to TRBJ1-2; 12 nucleotides line up with TRBD1. CDR1 and CDR2 (germline): SGHTA, FQGNSA. Unmatched junction bases numbered 7, after V lost 5 bases and J lost 6 bases. This CDR3 has 15 amino acids.

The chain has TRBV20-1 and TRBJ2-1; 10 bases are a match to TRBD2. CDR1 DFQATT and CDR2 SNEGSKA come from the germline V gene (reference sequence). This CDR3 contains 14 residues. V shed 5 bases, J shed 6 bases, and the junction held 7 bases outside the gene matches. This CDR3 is CSAEPGLAINEQFF. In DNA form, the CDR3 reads TGCAGTGCTGAACCGGGACTAGCGATCAATGAGCAGTTCTTC.

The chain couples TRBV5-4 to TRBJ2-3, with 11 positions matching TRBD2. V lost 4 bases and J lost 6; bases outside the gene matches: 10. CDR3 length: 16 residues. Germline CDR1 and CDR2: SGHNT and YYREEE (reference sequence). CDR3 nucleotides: TGTGCCAGCAGCCCCCCGACTAGCGGGGTCCCGGATACGCAGTATTTT. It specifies CASSPPTSGVPDTQYF.

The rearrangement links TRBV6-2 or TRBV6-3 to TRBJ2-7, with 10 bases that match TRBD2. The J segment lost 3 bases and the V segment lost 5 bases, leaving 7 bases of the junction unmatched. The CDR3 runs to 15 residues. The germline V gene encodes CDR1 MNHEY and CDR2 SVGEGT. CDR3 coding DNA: TGTGCCAGCAGTCATGGACTAGCGGAACTCTACGAGCAGTACTTC. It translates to CASSHGLAELYEQYF.

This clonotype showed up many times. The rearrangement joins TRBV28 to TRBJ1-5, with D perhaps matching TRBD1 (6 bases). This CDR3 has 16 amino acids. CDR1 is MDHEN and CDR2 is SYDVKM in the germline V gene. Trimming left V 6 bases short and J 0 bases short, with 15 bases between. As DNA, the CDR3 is TGTGCCAGCAGCTATCGACAGGAGAGTAGCAATCAGCCCCAGCATTTT. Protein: CASSYRQESSNQPQHF.

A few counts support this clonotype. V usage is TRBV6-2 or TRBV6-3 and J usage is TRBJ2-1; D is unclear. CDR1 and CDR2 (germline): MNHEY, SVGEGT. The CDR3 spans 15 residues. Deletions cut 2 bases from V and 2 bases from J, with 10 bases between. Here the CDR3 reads CASSYGSSPYNEQFF. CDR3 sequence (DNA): TGTGCCAGCAGTTACGGGTCTTCTCCCTACAATGAGCAGTTCTTC.

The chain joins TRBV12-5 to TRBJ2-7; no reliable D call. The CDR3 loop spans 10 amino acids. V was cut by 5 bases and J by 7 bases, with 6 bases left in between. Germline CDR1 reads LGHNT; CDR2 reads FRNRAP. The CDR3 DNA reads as TGTGCTAGTGGTGATAATGAGCAGTACTTC. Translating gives CASGDNEQYF.

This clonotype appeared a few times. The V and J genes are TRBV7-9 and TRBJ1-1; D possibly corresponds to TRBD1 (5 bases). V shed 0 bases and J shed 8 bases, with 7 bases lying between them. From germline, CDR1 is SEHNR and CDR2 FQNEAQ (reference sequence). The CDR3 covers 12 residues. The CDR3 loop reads CASSLAGGEAFF. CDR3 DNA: TGTGCCAGCAGCTTAGCGGGGGGGGAAGCTTTCTTT.

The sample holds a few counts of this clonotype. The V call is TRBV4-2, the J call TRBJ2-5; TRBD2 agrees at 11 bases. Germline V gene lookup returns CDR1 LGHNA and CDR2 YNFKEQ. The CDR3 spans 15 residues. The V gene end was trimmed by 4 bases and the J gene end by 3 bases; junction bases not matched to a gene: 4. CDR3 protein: CASSLLAGDKETQYF. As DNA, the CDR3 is TGTGCCAGCAGCCTACTAGCGGGGGACAAAGAGACCCAGTACTTC.

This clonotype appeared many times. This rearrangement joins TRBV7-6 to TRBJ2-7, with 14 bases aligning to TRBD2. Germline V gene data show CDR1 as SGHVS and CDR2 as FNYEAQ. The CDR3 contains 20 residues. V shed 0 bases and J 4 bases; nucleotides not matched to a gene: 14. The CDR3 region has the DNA TGTGCCAGCAGCTTAGCGAGCGGGGGACTAGCGGGAGTTGTCATGTACGAGCAGTACTTC. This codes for CASSLASGGLAGVVMYEQYF.

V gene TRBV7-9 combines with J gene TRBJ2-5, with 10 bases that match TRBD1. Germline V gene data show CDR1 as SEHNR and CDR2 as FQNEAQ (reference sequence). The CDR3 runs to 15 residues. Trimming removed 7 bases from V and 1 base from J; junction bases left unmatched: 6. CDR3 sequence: CASNRQGASQETQYF. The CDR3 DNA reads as TGTGCCAGCAACCGACAGGGGGCAAGCCAAGAGACCCAGTACTTC. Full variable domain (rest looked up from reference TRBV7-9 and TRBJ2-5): DTGVSQNPRHKITKRGQNVTFRCDPISEHNRLYWYRQTLGQGPEFLTYFQNEAQLEKSRLLSDRFSAERPKGSFSTLEIQRTEQGDSAMYLCASNRQGASQETQYFGPGTRLLVL.

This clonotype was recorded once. CDR3 sequence: CACEGGSYGYTF. CDR3 bases: TGTGCCTGCGAGGGGGGGTCCTATGGCTACACCTTC. V gene TRBV12-3 or TRBV12-4 combines with J gene TRBJ1-2, with D perhaps TRBD1 (6 bases). The CDR3 sequence is 12 residues long. Trimming pared 11 bases from V and 4 bases from J, leaving 14 bases between.

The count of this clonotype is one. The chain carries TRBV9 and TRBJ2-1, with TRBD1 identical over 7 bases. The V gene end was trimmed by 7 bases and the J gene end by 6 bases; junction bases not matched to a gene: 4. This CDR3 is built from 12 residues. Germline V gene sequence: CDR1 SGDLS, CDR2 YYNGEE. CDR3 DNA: TGTGCCAGCGGAGCAGGGGGCAATGAGCAGTTCTTC. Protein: CASGAGGNEQFF.

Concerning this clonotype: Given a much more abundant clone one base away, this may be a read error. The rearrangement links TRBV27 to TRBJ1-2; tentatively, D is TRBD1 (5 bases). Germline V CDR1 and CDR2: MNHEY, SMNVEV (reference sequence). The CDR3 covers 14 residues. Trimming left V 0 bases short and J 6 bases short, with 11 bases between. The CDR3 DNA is TGTGCCAGCAGTTTATCGACGGGGGACGATGGCTACACCTTC. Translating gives CASSLSTGDDGYTF.

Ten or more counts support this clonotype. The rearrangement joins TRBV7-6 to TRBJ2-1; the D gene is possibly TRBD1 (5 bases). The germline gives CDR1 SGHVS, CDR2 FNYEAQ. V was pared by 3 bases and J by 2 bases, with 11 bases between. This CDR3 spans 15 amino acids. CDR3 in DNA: TGTGCCAGCAGCTTTTTTCAGGGAACCTACAATGAGCAGTTCTTC. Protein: CASSFFQGTYNEQFF.

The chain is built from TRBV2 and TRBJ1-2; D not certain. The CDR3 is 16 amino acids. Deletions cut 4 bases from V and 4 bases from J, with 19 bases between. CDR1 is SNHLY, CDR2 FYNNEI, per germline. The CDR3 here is CASSASRSEGSYGYTF. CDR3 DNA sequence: TGTGCCAGCAGTGCTTCTCGTTCGGAGGGCTCCTATGGCTACACCTTC.

The CDR3 region is CSAREFSYNEQFF. The CDR3 nucleotides read TGCAGTGCTAGAGAGTTCTCCTACAATGAGCAGTTCTTC. The chain joins TRBV20-1 to TRBJ2-1; D is unclear. This CDR3 has 13 amino acids. V was trimmed by 0 bases and J by 0 bases, leaving 3 bases between them. Germline loops: CDR1 DFQATT, CDR2 SNEGSKA (reference sequence).